These 11 T cell receptor beta chains were sequenced from one sample in a study of a mutant IDH1 vaccine in newly diagnosed glioma. Time point indicated: baseline, week 1 (first vaccination visit). Treatment: pre-vaccination baseline after standard-of-care therapy. Method: immunoSEQ multiplex PCR; TCRdb's copy keeps in-frame clones and lacks some. The profile covers about 36,000 clones, with around 80% appearing a single time and less than 9.5% taken by the ten largest. Sequencing used PBMCs, obtained from a glioma patient treated with radiotherapy, temozolomide or both. The receptors derive from a man aged 40-49 years with glioma. Some clones in this sample may be carry-over from other donors' samples.

This rearrangement joins TRBV2 to TRBJ2-6; D is perhaps TRBD2 (6 bases). The CDR3 loop spans 15 amino acids. Trimming took 7 bases from V and 2 from J, leaving 12 bases between them. Germline values: CDR1 SNHLY, CDR2 FYNNEI. CDR3 DNA sequence: TGTGCCAGCAATGGGGGGACGGCTGGGGCCAACGTCCTGACTTTC. It translates to CASNGGTAGANVLTF.

This chain joins TRBV7-8 and TRBJ1-1; TRBD1 matches 7 bases. Germline V gene data show CDR1 as SGHVS and CDR2 as FQNEAQ. This CDR3 has 15 amino acids. J lost 2 bases, V lost 1 base, and 4 bases had no gene match. The CDR3 spells CASSLVGTVNTEAFF. CDR3 DNA sequence: TGTGCCAGCAGCTTAGTCGGGACAGTAAACACTGAAGCTTTCTTT.

This clone was recorded once. The chain employs TRBV9 and TRBJ2-2; tentative D call: TRBD2 (5 bases). CDR1 and CDR2 from the germline V gene are SGDLS and YYNGEE. With 1 base removed from V and 2 bases from J, the gap between germline ends came to 9 bases. The CDR3 has 15 amino acids. The CDR3 DNA follows: TGTGCCAGCAGCGTAAGGAGCGGTAACACCGGGGAGCTGTTTTTT. Translation: CASSVRSGNTGELFF.

The chain joins TRBV4-2 to TRBJ2-3, with a weak D call TRBD2 (6 bases). The CDR3 runs to 16 residues. Trimming pared 0 bases from V and 1 base from J, leaving 11 bases between. Germline V CDR1 and CDR2: LGHNA, YNFKEQ. The chain's CDR3 is CASSQDDGGGTDTQYF. CDR3 nucleotides: TGTGCCAGCAGCCAAGATGACGGGGGAGGCACAGATACGCAGTATTTT.

The chain has TRBV19 and TRBJ2-7; 10 bases line up with TRBD1. The CDR3 is made up of 16 amino acids. V lost 4 bases and J lost 3; bases outside the gene matches: 9. CDR1 LNHDA and CDR2 SQIVND come from the germline V gene (reference sequence). CDR3: CASSTYLGQGNYEQYF. In nucleotides, the CDR3 is TGTGCCAGTAGTACGTATCTGGGACAGGGGAACTACGAGCAGTACTTC.

This clone was counted only a few times. The chain is built from TRBV30 and TRBJ2-2, with D unresolved. Trimming left V 7 bases short and J 1 base short, with 4 bases between. CDR3 length: 11 amino acids. Germline CDR1 and CDR2: GTSNPN and SVGIG (reference sequence). In DNA form, the CDR3 reads TGTGCCTTGCGGAACACCGGGGAGCTGTTTTTT. This sequence encodes CALRNTGELFF.

The genes are TRBV4-3 and TRBJ2-7, with 9 positions matching TRBD2. Unmatched junction bases numbered 4, after V lost 1 base and J lost 6 bases. This CDR3 has 14 residues. Per the germline V gene, CDR1 is LGHNA and CDR2 is YSLEER. CDR3 protein: CASSQVAGDGEQYF. The CDR3, as DNA: TGCGCCAGCAGCCAAGTAGCGGGGGACGGCGAGCAGTACTTC.

The chain joins TRBV11-2 to TRBJ1-2, with no clear D. V was trimmed by 0 bases and J by 8 bases, leaving 13 bases between them. CDR1 is SGHAT, CDR2 FQNNGV, per germline. This CDR3 has 14 amino acids. DNA for the CDR3: TGTGCCAGCAGCTTAGAGTCAGGCCAAATAGGCTACACCTTC. Its protein is CASSLESGQIGYTF.

J is TRBJ2-2 and V is TRBV6-1; no clear D. CDR1 and CDR2 (germline): MNHNS, SASEGT. V lost 7 bases to trimming and J lost 8 bases, with 14 bases between them. This CDR3 has 13 amino acids. As DNA, the CDR3 is TGTGCCAGCACTCGACCCCCTTTAGGGGAGCTGTTTTTT. This encodes CASTRPPLGELFF.

This chain connects TRBV30 to TRBJ1-2; 7 bases fit TRBD1. The length of the CDR3 is 15 residues. Germline CDR1 reads GTSNPN; CDR2 reads SVGIG (reference sequence). V lost 2 bases and J lost 2; bases outside the gene matches: 8. Here the CDR3 DNA reads TGTGCCTGGAGTCAAAAGGGACAGTTCAACTATGGCTACACCTTC. Encoded protein: CAWSQKGQFNYGYTF.

This chain links TRBV18 with TRBJ1-1, with a tentative D call TRBD1 (6 bases). From germline, CDR1 is KGHSH and CDR2 LQKENI. The V and J ends lost 5 bases and 6 bases respectively, with 16 bases between them. The CDR3 totals 14 residues. In nucleotides, the CDR3 is TGTGCCAGCTCAGCAGGGGTGCCCTTTGCTGAAGCTTTCTTT. It is translated as CASSAGVPFAEAFF. The complete variable domain, with remaining parts taken from reference TRBV18 and TRBJ1-1, reads NAGVMQNPRHLVRRRGQEARLRCSPMKGHSHVYWYRQLPEEGLKFMVYLQKENIIDESGMPKERFSAEFPKEGPSILRIQQVVRGDSAAYFCASSAGVPFAEAFFGQGTRLTVV.